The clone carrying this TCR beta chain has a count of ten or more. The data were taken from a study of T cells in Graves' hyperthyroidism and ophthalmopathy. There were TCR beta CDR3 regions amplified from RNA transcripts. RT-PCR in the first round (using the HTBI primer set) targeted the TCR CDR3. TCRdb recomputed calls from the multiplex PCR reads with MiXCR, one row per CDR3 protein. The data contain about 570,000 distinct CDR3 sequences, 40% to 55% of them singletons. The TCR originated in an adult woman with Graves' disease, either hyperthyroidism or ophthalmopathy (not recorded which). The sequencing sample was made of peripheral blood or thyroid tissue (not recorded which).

CDR3: CASSLVPSGYEQYF. CDR3 DNA: TGTGCCAGCAGCTTAGTGCCTAGCGGTTACGAGCAGTACTTC. The rearrangement uses TRBV7-2 and TRBJ2-7; TRBD2 aligns across 7 bases. There are 14 residues in the CDR3. Per the germline V gene, CDR1 is SGHTA and CDR2 is FQGNSA. The ends lost 1 base at V and 4 bases at J; junction bases unmatched: 4. The full variable domain, its missing parts supplied by reference TRBV7-2 and TRBJ2-7, is GAGVSQSPSNKVTEKGKDVELRCDPISGHTALYWYRQSLGQGLEFLIYFQGNSAPDKSGLPSDRFSAERTGGSVSTLTIQRTQQEDSAVYLCASSLVPSGYEQYFGPGTRLTVT.